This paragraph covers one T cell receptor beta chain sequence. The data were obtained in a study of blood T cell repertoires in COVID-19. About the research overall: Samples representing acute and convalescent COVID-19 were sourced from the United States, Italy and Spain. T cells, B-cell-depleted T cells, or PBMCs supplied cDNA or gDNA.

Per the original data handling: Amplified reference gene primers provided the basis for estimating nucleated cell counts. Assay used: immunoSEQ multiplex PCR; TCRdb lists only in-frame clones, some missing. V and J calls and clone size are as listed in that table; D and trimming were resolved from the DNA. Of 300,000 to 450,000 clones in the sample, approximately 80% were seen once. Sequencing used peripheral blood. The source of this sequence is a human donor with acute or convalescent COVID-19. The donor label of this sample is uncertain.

The CDR3 region is CASSPAGRERTGELFF. CDR3 nucleotides: TGTGCCAGCAGCCCAGCTGGGCGGGAGCGGACCGGGGAGCTGTTTTTT. The rearrangement joins TRBV7-2 to TRBJ2-2; 7 nucleotides agree with TRBD2. In germline, CDR1 is SGHTA, CDR2 FQGNSA. The CDR3 covers 16 residues. Trimming removed 5 bases from V and 5 bases from J; junction bases left unmatched: 11.